This T cell receptor beta chain was sequenced during a study of T cell responses to AZD1222 COVID-19 vaccine. Study conclusions and caveats: Receipt of two AZD1222 doses was followed by a rise in Spike-specific TCR breadth and depth. Reportedly, nearly half the spike-specific TCRs target unmutated variant regions.

Notes on this clone: Antigen unknown.

Using immunoSEQ multiplex PCR, the repertoire was profiled, and TCRdb retains in-frame clones only, with some absent. This table holds 120,000 to 150,000 clones, approximately 91% found once. CDR1 is KGHDR and CDR2 is SFDVKD in the germline V gene. This CDR3 has 15 residues. V gave up 2 bases and J gave up 6 bases, with 13 bases separating them. Analyses pooled second doses at about 4 or about 12 weeks. V is TRBV24-1 and J is TRBJ1-5; the D gene is possibly TRBD1 (5 bases). Source: peripheral blood, taken 28 days after the second AZD1222 dose. The clonotype comes from an adult who received the AZD1222 COVID-19 vaccine. CDR3 sequence: CATSDSRDYPQPQHF. CDR3 DNA sequence: TGTGCCACCAGTGATTCCAGGGACTACCCTCAGCCCCAGCATTTT.